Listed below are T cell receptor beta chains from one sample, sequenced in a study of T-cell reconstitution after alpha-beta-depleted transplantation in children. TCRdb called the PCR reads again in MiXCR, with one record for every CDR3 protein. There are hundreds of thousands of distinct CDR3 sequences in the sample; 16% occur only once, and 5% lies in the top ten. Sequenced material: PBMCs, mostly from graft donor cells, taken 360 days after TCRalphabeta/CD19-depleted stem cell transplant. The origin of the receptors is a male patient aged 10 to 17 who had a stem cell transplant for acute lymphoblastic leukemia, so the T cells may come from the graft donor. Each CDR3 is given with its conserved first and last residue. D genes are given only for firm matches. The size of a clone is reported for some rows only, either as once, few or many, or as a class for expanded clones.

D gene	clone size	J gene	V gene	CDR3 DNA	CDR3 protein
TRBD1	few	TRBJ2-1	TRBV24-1	TGTGCCACCAGCGCACAGGGGAGACCCTCCAATGAGCAGTTCTTC	CATSAQGRPSNEQFF
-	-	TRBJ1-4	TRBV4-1	TGCGCCAGCCGGCCACACGGGAGAAATGAAAAACTGTTTTTT	CASRPHGRNEKLFF
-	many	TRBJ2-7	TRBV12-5	TGTGCTAGTGGTTTGGGACTAAGTCAGTACTTC	CASGLGLSQYF
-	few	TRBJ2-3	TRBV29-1	TGCAGCCCTATCCCGTCGGAGGGCACAGATACGCAGTATTTT	CSPIPSEGTDTQYF
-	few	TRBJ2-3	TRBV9	TGTGCCAGCAGCGTAGCGATCGCAGATACGCAGTATTTT	CASSVAIADTQYF
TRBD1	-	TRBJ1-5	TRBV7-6	TGTGCCAGCAGCTTAGGGGTAGGGGGCGGAAGCAATCAGCCCCAGCATTTT	CASSLGVGGGSNQPQHF
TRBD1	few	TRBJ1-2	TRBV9	TGTGCCAGCAGCCCCCGTTTCTCTAGGACAGGGGATGGCTACACCTTC	CASSPRFSRTGDGYTF
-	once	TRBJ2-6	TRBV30	TGTGCCTGGATGACCTCTGGGGCCAACGTCCTGACTTTC	CAWMTSGANVLTF
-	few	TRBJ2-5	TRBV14	TGTGCCAGCAGCCAAGCGGGCCGACTGGCGGGAGAGACCCAGTACTTC	CASSQAGRLAGETQYF
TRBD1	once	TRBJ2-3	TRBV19	TGTGCCAGCTCCACTGGACAGGGACACACAGATACGCAGTATTTT	CASSTGQGHTDTQYF
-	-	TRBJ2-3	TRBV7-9	TGTGCCAGCAGCTTACTCGCTGGGAAGTTTCCAGATACGCAGTATTTT	CASSLLAGKFPDTQYF
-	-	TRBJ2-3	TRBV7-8	TGTGCCAGCAGCGTTAACAGGGGCACAGATACGCAGTATTTT	CASSVNRGTDTQYF
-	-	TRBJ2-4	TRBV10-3	TGTGCCATCAGCGAGCAGAGGGCTGGGGTGGGAAACATTCAGTACTTC	CAISEQRAGVGNIQYF
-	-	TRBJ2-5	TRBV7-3	TGTGCCAGCAGCCCGACCGGCCCGATGGACCAGTACTTC	CASSPTGPMDQYF
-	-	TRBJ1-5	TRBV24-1	TGTGCCACCAGTGATTCGGGGGGGGGCAATCAGCCCCAGCATTTT	CATSDSGGGNQPQHF
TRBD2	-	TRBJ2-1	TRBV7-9	TGTGCCAGCAGCTTCCCTCCTCGGGGAGGGCGTACGAATGAGCAGTTCTTC	CASSFPPRGGRTNEQFF
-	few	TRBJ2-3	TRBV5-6	TGTGCCAGCAGCTCTCTAGCCGCGCAGTATTTT	CASSSLAAQYF
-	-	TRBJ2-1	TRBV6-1	TGTGCCAGCACCCAGGAACAGCTACCCTACAATGAGCAGTTCTTC	CASTQEQLPYNEQFF
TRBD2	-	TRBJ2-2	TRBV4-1	TGCGCCAGCAGCCAAGTAGCCGGGACTAGGGGGATCCACGGGGAGCTGTTTTTT	CASSQVAGTRGIHGELFF
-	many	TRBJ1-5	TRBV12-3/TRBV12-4	TGTGCCAGCAACTTGGGATATAGCAATCAGCCCCAGCATTTT	CASNLGYSNQPQHF